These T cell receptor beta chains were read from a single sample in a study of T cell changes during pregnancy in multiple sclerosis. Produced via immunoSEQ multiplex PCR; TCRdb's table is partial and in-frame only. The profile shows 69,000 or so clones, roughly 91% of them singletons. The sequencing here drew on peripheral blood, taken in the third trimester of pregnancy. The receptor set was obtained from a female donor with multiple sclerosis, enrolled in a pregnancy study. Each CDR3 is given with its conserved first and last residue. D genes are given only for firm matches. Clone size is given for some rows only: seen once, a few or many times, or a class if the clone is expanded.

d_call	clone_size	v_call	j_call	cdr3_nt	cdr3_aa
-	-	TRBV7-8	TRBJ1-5	TGTGCCAGCAGCCCGCAAGCTAGCAATCAGCCCCAGCATTTT	CASSPQASNQPQHF
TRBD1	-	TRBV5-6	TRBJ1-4	TGTGCCAGCAGCACGCAGGGGGCTGGAAAGAATGAAAAACTGTTTTTT	CASSTQGAGKNEKLFF
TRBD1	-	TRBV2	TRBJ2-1	TGTGCCAGCAGTGAGGTGACCCGGTGGACAGGGGATGGAGGTGAGCAGTTCTTC	CASSEVTRWTGDGGEQFF
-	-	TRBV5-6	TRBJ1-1	TGTGCCAGCAGCTCTACACCTACTATGAACACTGAAGCTTTCTTT	CASSSTPTMNTEAFF
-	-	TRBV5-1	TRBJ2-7	TGCGCCAGCAGCCCTGGTGGAGGGAATAGACCCGAGCAGTACTTC	CASSPGGGNRPEQYF
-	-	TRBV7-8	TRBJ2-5	TGTGCCAGCAGCTCGACAGTCCAAGAGACCCAGTACTTC	CASSSTVQETQYF
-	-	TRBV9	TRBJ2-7	TGTGCCAGCAGCGCCCGGGGGGCCCAGGGAGGCGAGCAGTACTTC	CASSARGAQGGEQYF
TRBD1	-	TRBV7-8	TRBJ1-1	TGTGCCAGCAGCTTCGGACAGGGTTTTAGTGAAGCTTTCTTT	CASSFGQGFSEAFF
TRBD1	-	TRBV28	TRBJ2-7	TGTGCCAGCAGTCCGAGGGGACAGGGGGCTTTGTACGAGCAGTACTTC	CASSPRGQGALYEQYF
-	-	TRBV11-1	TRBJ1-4	TGTGCCAGCAGCTTCGGGGGTACGGCTAATGAAAAACTGTTTTTT	CASSFGGTANEKLFF
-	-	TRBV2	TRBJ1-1	TGTGCCAGCAGTTATTACAGTGGGAACACTGAAGCTTTCTTT	CASSYYSGNTEAFF
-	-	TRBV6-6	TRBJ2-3	TGTGCCAGCAGGCCGGGACTTATCACAGATACGCAGTATTTT	CASRPGLITDTQYF
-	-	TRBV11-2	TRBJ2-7	TGTGCCAGCAGCTTAAGCGGCGCCTCCTACGAGCAGTACTTC	CASSLSGASYEQYF
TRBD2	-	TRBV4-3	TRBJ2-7	TGCGCCAGCAGCCAATCTTGGGGGGGGACCCTCTACGAGCAGTACTTC	CASSQSWGGTLYEQYF
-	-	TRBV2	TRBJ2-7	TGTGCCAGCAGTGAAGAATGGCAGGGAGGGCAGTACTTC	CASSEEWQGGQYF
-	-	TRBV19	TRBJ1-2	TGTGCCAGTATTGGGACATGGGGCTACACCTTC	CASIGTWGYTF
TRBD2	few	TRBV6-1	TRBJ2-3	TGTGCCAGCAGTGAAGACAGCGGGGGGGGAGCAGATACGCAGTATTTT	CASSEDSGGGADTQYF
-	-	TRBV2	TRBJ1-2	TGTGCCAGCAGTGTGTCGGTAGGCTACACCTTC	CASSVSVGYTF
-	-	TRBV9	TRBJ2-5	TGTGCCAGCTCTGCGGCCGGAGGGGAGACCCAGTACTTC	CASSAAGGETQYF
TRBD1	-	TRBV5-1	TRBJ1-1	TGCGCCAGCAGCTTTACAGGGGACACTGAAGCTTTCTTT	CASSFTGDTEAFF
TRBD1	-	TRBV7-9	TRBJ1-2	TGTGCCAGCAGCCCTATACCGTATCCGGGACAGCCTAACTATGGCTACACCTTC	CASSPIPYPGQPNYGYTF
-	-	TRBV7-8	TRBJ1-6	TGTGCCAGCAGCTTCTCTTGGACAGTGTATAATTCACCCCTCCACTTT	CASSFSWTVYNSPLHF
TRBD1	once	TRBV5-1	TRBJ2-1	TGCGCCAGCAGCTCGGGACAGGGGATAAATCTAAGCGATGAGCAGTTCTTC	CASSSGQGINLSDEQFF
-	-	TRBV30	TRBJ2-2	TGTGCCTGGACCGGGGAGGGGGGCGCGGGGACCGGGGAGCTGTTTTTT	CAWTGEGGAGTGELFF
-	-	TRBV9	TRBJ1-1	TGTGCCAGCAGATCTCTCGAGGGTTCTGAAGCTTTCTTT	CASRSLEGSEAFF
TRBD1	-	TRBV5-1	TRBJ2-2	TGCGCCAGCAGCCAAACAGGGGTATCGGGCGGGGAGCTGTTTTTT	CASSQTGVSGGELFF
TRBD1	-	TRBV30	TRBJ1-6	TGTGCCTGGGGGGACAGGGACTCTTCACCCCTCCACTTT	CAWGDRDSSPLHF
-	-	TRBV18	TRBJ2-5	TGTGCCAGCTCACCACTTAACGGAGGCAAGGAGACCCAGTACTTC	CASSPLNGGKETQYF
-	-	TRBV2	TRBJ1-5	TGTGCCAGCAGTCCAGCACGAGGGCCAACCCGTAGCAATCAGCCCCAGCATTTT	CASSPARGPTRSNQPQHF
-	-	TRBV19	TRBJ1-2	TGTGCCAGTAGTATAGCTGGGGGGGCTAACTATGGCTACACCTTC	CASSIAGGANYGYTF
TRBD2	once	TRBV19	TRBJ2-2	TGTGCCAGCAGAGCGGGGCTCCACACCGGGGAGCTGTTTTTT	CASRAGLHTGELFF
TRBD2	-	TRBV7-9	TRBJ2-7	TGTGCCAGCAGCTTCACAACAGTAGCGGGCGAGCAGTACTTC	CASSFTTVAGEQYF
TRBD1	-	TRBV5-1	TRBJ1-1	TGCGCCAGCAGAACAGGGGGTAACACTGAAGCTTTCTTT	CASRTGGNTEAFF
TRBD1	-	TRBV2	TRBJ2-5	TGTGCCAGCAAACAGGGGGGACAAGAGACCCAGTACTTC	CASKQGGQETQYF
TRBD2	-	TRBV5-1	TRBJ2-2	TGCGCCAGCAGCTTGCCCCTAGCGGGGGGGCTCTCGGGCACCGGGGAGCTGTTTTTT	CASSLPLAGGLSGTGELFF
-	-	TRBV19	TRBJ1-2	TGTGCCAGTTCCGCCGGGGACAACTGGAGCTATGGCTACACCTTC	CASSAGDNWSYGYTF
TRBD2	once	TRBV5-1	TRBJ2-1	TGCGCCAGCAGCCCCTTGACTAGCATCCACAATGAGCAGTTCTTC	CASSPLTSIHNEQFF
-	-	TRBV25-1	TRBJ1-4	TGTGCCAGCAGCCTCTCCCGGCAGGGGCGATTTAATGAAAAACTGTTTTTT	CASSLSRQGRFNEKLFF
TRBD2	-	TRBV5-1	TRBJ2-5	TGCGCCAGCAGCTTTACTAGCGGGGCCCAAGAGACCCAGTACTTC	CASSFTSGAQETQYF
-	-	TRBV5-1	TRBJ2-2	TGCGCCAGCAGCTTGGGCGGCACGGGGGCCGGGGAGCTGTTTTTT	CASSLGGTGAGELFF
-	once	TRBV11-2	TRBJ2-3	TGTGCCAGCCGCTCTTCAGATACGCAGTATTTT	CASRSSDTQYF
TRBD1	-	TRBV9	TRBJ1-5	TGTGCCAGCAGCCCCGGGACAGTTTATTGGCCCCAGCATTTT	CASSPGTVYWPQHF
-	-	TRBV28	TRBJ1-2	TGTGCCAGCAGTTTAGCCGGGGACTATGGCTACACCTTC	CASSLAGDYGYTF
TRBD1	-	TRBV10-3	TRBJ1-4	TGTGCCATCAGTGGTGGGGACAGGGTGTTTTTT	CAISGGDRVFF
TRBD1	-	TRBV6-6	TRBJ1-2	TGTGCCAGCACCGAACAGGGCAGGGGGCACTATGGCTACACCTTC	CASTEQGRGHYGYTF
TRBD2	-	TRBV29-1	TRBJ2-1	TGCAGCGTTGAAGAAGGGAGGGAGAGCTCCTACAATGAGCAGTTCTTC	CSVEEGRESSYNEQFF
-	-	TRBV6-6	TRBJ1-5	TGTGCCAGCAGTTACATATCTTTATATAGCAATCAGCCCCAGCATTTT	CASSYISLYSNQPQHF
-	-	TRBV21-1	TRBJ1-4	TGTGCCAGCAGCCTCACCCGGGGTATGGCTAATGAAAAACTGTTTTTT	CASSLTRGMANEKLFF
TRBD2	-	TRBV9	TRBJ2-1	TGTGCCAGCAGCGAAACCGGGACTAGCGGATGGTACAATGAGCAGTTCTTC	CASSETGTSGWYNEQFF
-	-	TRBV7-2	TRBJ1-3	TGTGCCAGCAGCCCTCAAGGAGGCTCTGGAAACACCATATATTTT	CASSPQGGSGNTIYF
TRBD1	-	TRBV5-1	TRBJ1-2	TGCGCCAGCAGCTACGAAGGACAGGCTGCCTACACCTTC	CASSYEGQAAYTF
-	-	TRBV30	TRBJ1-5	TGTGCCTGGGGGTCGGGTAATCAGCCCCAGCATTTT	CAWGSGNQPQHF